This T cell receptor (beta chain) was recovered during a study of blood T cell repertoires in COVID-19 (dated by TCRdb to about 2020). With regard to the full study: Samples from collaborators originated in the United States, Italy and Spain and spanned both the acute and convalescent phases of COVID-19. The material from the prospective study consisted of cDNA or gDNA derived from T cells, B-cell-depleted T cells, or PBMCs. Deeply sampled blood TCRbeta repertoires from subjects exposed to, actively infected with, or recovered from COVID-19 were included in the dataset. A freely available public database, intended as a resource for researchers studying the immune response to SARS-CoV-2, is where the repertoires were released. Samples were obtained from the ongoing ImmuneRACE study (first 160 participants) and from 1,000 to 1,500 subjects provided by 6 global collaborators. A de-identified subject ID, COVID-19 status, age in years and sex were almost always included in the sample metadata. HLA class I and class II types, where available, came from metadata supplied by the sample provider rather than from assay-based typing.

General findings and caveats noted by the study authors: The quantity of clinical and demographic metadata differed by source and by participant and was supplied without curation.

With respect to this clone: Its antigen remains undetermined. Base quality data are lacking; no much larger clone is found one base away.

V is trimmed back by 5 bases and J by 0 bases, and the junction contains 13 bases that no gene match accounts for. The CDR1 and CDR2 encoded by the germline V gene are SGHVS and FQNEAQ. Including the terminal cysteine and phenylalanine, the CDR3 comprises 17 residues. CDR3 DNA is the only sequence kept; it has 51 bases, read in frame from the first base. The immunoSEQ Assay, a bias-controlled multiplex PCR, was used to amplify TCRbeta CDR3 regions from genomic DNA. Per the source publication's procedure: Nucleated cell counts per sample were estimated from amplification of reference gene primers within the assay. To quantify the absolute abundance of each unique TCRbeta CDR3 rearrangement, sequence reads were collapsed and filtered. For each sample, productive Simpson clonality was calculated as the square root of Simpson's diversity index across productive rearrangements. TCRdb carries this immuneACCESS record with in-frame sequences only. Its versions omit some clonotypes, under half of them owing to an unresolved V gene in the studies checked, with the rest unexplained. That table furnishes V, J and clone size, whereas the DNA furnished D and trimming. The sample contains fewer than 600,000 clones, 88% of them found a single time. Roughly 1.9% of the sample is in the top ten clones.

Enrolling through a virtual design, the prospective study's participants ranged in age from roughly 18 to 95 years and lived across roughly 23 United States geographic areas. In the prospective study, cohorts were assigned on the basis of participant-reported clinical history obtained from a screening survey and a study questionnaire. ImmuneRACE Cohort 3 recovered participants were defined by two consecutive negative NP/OP PCR tests, healthcare professional clearance, or symptom resolution. Mobile phlebotomists in the prospective study collected whole blood, serum and a nasopharyngeal or oropharyngeal swab from every participant. Prospective study participants could optionally give additional blood draws and questionnaires over an approximately two-month period. Blood samples from the prospective study were shipped frozen or at room temperature prior to DNA extraction.

Material: PBMCs or T cells enriched from blood (not recorded which). The chain is made from TRBV7-8 and TRBJ2-7, and TRBD2 matches 7 of the central bases. The receptor comes from a woman aged 40 to 49 who had recovered from COVID-19. The CDR3 protein is CASSGPSGGGSSYEQYF. The nucleotides read TGTGCCAGCAGCGGACCGTCGGGGGGAGGGAGCTCCTACGAGCAGTACTTC.